Following are 22 T cell receptor beta chains from one sample sequenced in a study of T-cell memory formation after mild COVID-19. Via MiXCR, TCRdb re-called the 5' RACE reads, giving one row per CDR3 protein. The repertoire includes roughly 340,000 distinct CDR3 sequences, under 25% of them detected once, and roughly 23% sits in the top ten. What was sequenced was PBMCs or a T cell subset sorted from them (not recorded which). These TCRs come from a man aged 18 to 30 who had mild COVID-19 (a few samples of this study predate the infection). Cell type and time point are not known.

A note on this clonotype: One base away lies a much larger clone, so this may be a sequencing read error. V usage is TRBV4-1 and J usage is TRBJ2-7; D remains unclear. This CDR3 is built from 13 residues. The germline V gene encodes CDR1 MGHRA and CDR2 YSYEKL. The CDR3 sequence: CDSSQGRSYEQYF. The CDR3 coding sequence is TGCGACAGCAGCCAAGGCCGCTCCTACGAGCAGTACTTC.

The chain is built from TRBV7-9 and TRBJ2-1, with D tentatively TRBD1 (5 bases). V dropped 4 bases and J dropped 2 bases, with 18 bases sitting between them. Germline loops: CDR1 SEHNR, CDR2 FQNEAQ (reference sequence). The CDR3 is made up of 17 amino acids. The CDR3: CASSYSQGGFPYNEQFF. As DNA, the CDR3 is TGTGCCAGCAGCTATAGCCAGGGTGGGTTCCCCTACAATGAGCAGTTCTTC.

This clonotype was seen only a few times. The V gene is TRBV12-3 or TRBV12-4, the J gene TRBJ1-4; 9 positions agree with TRBD1. The CDR3 covers 13 residues. J was trimmed by 7 bases and V by 5 bases; bases with no gene match: 2. This CDR3 is CASSRTGAEKLFF. CDR3 in DNA: TGTGCCAGCAGTCGGACAGGGGCTGAAAAACTGTTTTTT.

This clonotype appeared a few times. This chain links TRBV20-1 with TRBJ2-5, with a possible D match to TRBD1 (6 bases). The germline V and J ends were trimmed by 2 bases and 1 base, with 8 bases remaining between them. The CDR3 loop spans 13 amino acids. Germline assignment: CDR1 DFQATT and CDR2 SNEGSKA (reference sequence). The CDR3 DNA is TGCAGTGCTAGAAAGGACAGCCAAGAGACCCAGTACTTC. Its translation is CSARKDSQETQYF.

The chain employs TRBV20-1 and TRBJ2-5, with 9 bases aligning to TRBD2. The germline V gene has CDR1 DFQATT and CDR2 SNEGSKA (reference sequence). This CDR3 is built from 15 residues. J lost 2 bases, V lost 5 bases, and 9 bases had no gene match. CDR3 loop: CSAFPLTSGQETQYF. The CDR3, as DNA: TGCAGTGCTTTCCCCCTGACTAGCGGACAAGAGACCCAGTACTTC.

This chain joins TRBV28 and TRBJ1-1; 9 nucleotides line up with TRBD1. Trimming took 2 bases from V and 3 from J; bases not matched to a gene: 13. Germline V gives CDR1 MDHEN, CDR2 SYDVKM. The length of the CDR3 is 18 residues. DNA of the CDR3: TGTGCCAGCAGTTTAAACCCCGCCGGGACAGGGACGGACACTGAAGCTTTCTTT. This codes for CASSLNPAGTGTDTEAFF.

This clonotype was picked up a small number of times. CDR3 nucleotide sequence: TGTGCCAGCGCATCATTCAATCAGCCCCAGCATTTT. This translates into CASASFNQPQHF. V gene TRBV6-6 combines with J gene TRBJ1-5; D is unclear. The CDR3 totals 12 residues. Germline V gene sequence: CDR1 MNHNY, CDR2 SVGAGI (reference sequence). V lost 8 bases to trimming and J lost 3 bases, with 8 bases between them.

This sequence joins TRBV5-1 and TRBJ1-1, with D perhaps TRBD1 (6 bases). CDR3 length equals 13 residues. Per the germline V gene, CDR1 is SGHRS and CDR2 is YFSETQ. Trimming cost V 4 bases and J 11 bases, with 18 bases left between them. The CDR3 loop reads CASSRGTPGEAFF. The CDR3 nucleotides read TGCGCCAGCAGCCGGGGGACCCCAGGGGAGGCTTTCTTT.

Only a few counts were recorded for this clonotype. Here the CDR3 reads CASSDTGAPDTQYF. CDR3 DNA: TGTGCCAGCAGTGACACGGGGGCCCCAGATACGCAGTATTTT. The chain links TRBV6-4 to TRBJ2-3, with D possibly being TRBD1 or TRBD2 (6 bases each). Germline V gene lookup returns CDR1 MRHNA and CDR2 SNTAGT. The germline V and J ends were trimmed by 2 bases and 4 bases, with 10 bases remaining between them. The CDR3 runs 14 residues.

This chain uses TRBV27 with TRBJ2-2, with D hard to call. V shed 1 base and J shed 5 bases, with 8 bases lying between them. CDR1 is MNHEY, CDR2 SMNVEV, per germline (reference sequence). CDR3 length: 14 residues. CDR3 protein: CASSLFLGTGELFF. The CDR3 nucleotides read TGTGCCAGCAGTTTATTCTTGGGGACCGGGGAGCTGTTTTTT.

This chain links TRBV20-1 with TRBJ2-3; D is undetermined. Trimming stripped 7 bases from V and 2 bases from J, with 13 bases between. The V gene's germline CDR1 is DFQATT and CDR2 SNEGSKA (reference sequence). CDR3 length: 13 amino acids. Here the CDR3 reads CSVTTPPTDTQYF. CDR3 coding DNA: TGCAGTGTCACGACTCCACCCACAGATACGCAGTATTTT.

The chain joins TRBV6-1 to TRBJ2-5; 7 nucleotides line up with TRBD1. The CDR3 is made up of 15 amino acids. V was clipped by 6 bases and J by 4 bases; unmatched bases: 11. The germline gives CDR1 MNHNS, CDR2 SASEGT. This CDR3 reads CASSLLRDSGETQYF. In nucleotides, the CDR3 is TGTGCCAGCAGCCTGCTCCGGGACAGCGGAGAGACCCAGTACTTC.

This clonotype occurred a few times. This sequence joins TRBV11-2 and TRBJ1-2; TRBD1 might be the D (5 bases). Germline-derived CDR1 and CDR2 are SGHAT and FQNNGV. The CDR3 extends over 14 amino acids. Trimming left V 2 bases short and J 4 bases short, with 11 bases between. CDR3 sequence: CASSLQGDGYGYTF. CDR3 nucleotides: TGTGCCAGCAGCTTACAAGGGGATGGCTATGGCTACACCTTC.

Only a few counts were recorded for this clonotype. This chain connects TRBV30 to TRBJ2-2; TRBD2 might be the D (5 bases). Trimming took off 0 bases at V and 6 bases at J, with 11 bases between the two ends. The CDR3 contains 14 residues. Germline V CDR1 and CDR2: GTSNPN, SVGIG (reference sequence). DNA of the CDR3: TGTGCCTGGAGTGTAATGTCGGGGTCCGGGGAGCTGTTTTTT. Its translation: CAWSVMSGSGELFF.

This clonotype was found many times. The rearrangement joins TRBV5-1 to TRBJ1-2; no firm D call. V dropped 0 bases and J dropped 4 bases, with 4 bases sitting between them. The CDR3 is made up of 12 amino acids. Germline assignment: CDR1 SGHRS and CDR2 YFSETQ. The CDR3 region has the DNA TGCGCCAGCAGCTTGGACACCTATGGCTACACCTTC. Residues: CASSLDTYGYTF.

This clonotype was seen once. The chain links TRBV6-2 or TRBV6-3 to TRBJ2-6, with D perhaps TRBD2 (5 bases). CDR1 MNHEY and CDR2 SVGEGT come from the germline V gene. Trimming shortened V by 2 bases and J by 2 bases, and 10 bases separated the two germline ends. This CDR3 contains 16 residues. The CDR3 region is CASSYGPGAGANVLTF. The CDR3 region has the DNA TGTGCCAGCAGTTACGGCCCCGGGGCTGGGGCCAACGTCCTGACTTTC.

The genes are TRBV4-3 and TRBJ2-3; 7 bases align to TRBD2. Trimming removed 5 bases from V and 2 bases from J; junction bases left unmatched: 10. Germline V CDR1 and CDR2: LGHNA, YSLEER. This CDR3 contains 16 residues. The CDR3: CASSSGLDLYTDTQYF. In nucleotides, the CDR3 is TGCGCCAGCAGCTCTGGACTAGATCTTTACACAGATACGCAGTATTTT.

This clonotype was observed a handful of times. The CDR3 nucleotides are TGTGCCAGCAGTCGCCACCCTAGCGGACCGACCGGGGAGCTGTTTTTT. Amino acid sequence: CASSRHPSGPTGELFF. V gene TRBV6-6 combines with J gene TRBJ2-2, with 7 bases lining up with TRBD2. J gave up 5 bases and V 5 bases, and 11 bases lay outside the gene matches. Per germline, CDR1 MNHNY and CDR2 SVGAGI (reference sequence). The CDR3 spans 16 residues.

The chain is built from TRBV4-1 and TRBJ2-1; 10 nucleotides agree with TRBD1. In germline, CDR1 is MGHRA, CDR2 YSYEKL. With 2 bases clipped from V and 6 bases from J, the junction kept 7 bases outside the gene matches. The length of the CDR3 is 16 residues. The CDR3 loop is CASSQPWTGGVNEQFF. CDR3 nucleotide sequence: TGCGCCAGCAGCCAACCCTGGACAGGGGGTGTCAATGAGCAGTTCTTC.

As DNA, the CDR3 is TGTGCCAGCAGCTTATTCGGGGGTACCACTGAAGCTTTCTTT. Residues: CASSLFGGTTEAFF. The rearrangement links TRBV7-2 to TRBJ1-1, with D tentatively TRBD1 (5 bases). Between the trimmed V and J ends, which lost 2 bases and 4 bases, there was a span of 11 bases. The CDR3 is made up of 14 amino acids. Germline lookup yields CDR1 SGHTA and CDR2 FQGNSA.

J is TRBJ2-1 and V is TRBV4-1; 8 nucleotides align to TRBD2. Unmatched junction bases numbered 7, after V lost 3 bases and J lost 12 bases. The germline CDR1 and CDR2 sequences are MGHRA and YSYEKL. This CDR3 spans 13 amino acids. CDR3 in amino acids: CASSQLLAASQFF. CDR3 DNA: TGCGCCAGCAGCCAGTTACTAGCGGCCTCGCAGTTCTTC.

This clonotype was observed a few times. The rearrangement joins TRBV29-1 to TRBJ2-5; 8 bases line up with TRBD2. CDR3 size: 14 residues. Unmatched junction bases numbered 9, after V lost 3 bases and J lost 6 bases. CDR1 is SQVTM and CDR2 is ANQGSEA in the germline V gene. The CDR3: CSVDLREGGKTQYF. As DNA, the CDR3 is TGCAGCGTTGATCTTCGGGAGGGGGGGAAGACCCAGTACTTC.